A single sample gave rise to the 3 T cell receptor beta chains below, sequenced in a study of blood T cell repertoires in COVID-19 (dated by TCRdb to 2020 to 2021). Libraries came from the immunoSEQ multiplex PCR assay. Here the immuneACCESS table is served through TCRdb, limited to in-frame sequences with V and J called. Missing clones are a known gap in these copies; in checked studies unresolved V genes cover under half, and the rest lacks a known reason. The sample table holds under 250,000 clones, of which 82% were seen once. Clones ranked in the top ten supply about 3.7% of the sample. The sample comprised PBMCs or T cells enriched from blood (not recorded which). The receptor set was obtained from a woman in her fifties or sixties who had recovered from COVID-19.

The rearrangement uses TRBV19 and TRBJ2-1; 9 bases are shared with TRBD2. The V gene end was trimmed by 1 base and the J gene end by 4 bases; junction bases not matched to a gene: 2. CDR1 and CDR2 (germline): LNHDA, SQIVND (reference sequence). The CDR3 runs to 15 residues. DNA of the CDR3: TGTGCCAGTAGTATAGCCCTAGCGGGATACAATGAGCAGTTCTTC. It yields the protein CASSIALAGYNEQFF.

The V call is TRBV6-5, the J call TRBJ2-7, with D perhaps matching TRBD1 (5 bases). Trimming removed 7 bases from V and 0 bases from J, with 13 bases in between. Germline V gives CDR1 MNHEY, CDR2 SVGAGI. The CDR3 has 14 residues. CDR3 DNA sequence: TGTGCCAGCATCAACAGGCTCAGCTCCTACGAGCAGTACTTC. Translating it yields CASINRLSSYEQYF.

The table lists this clone with a few counts. The chain couples TRBV3-1 (or the pseudogene TRBV3-2) to TRBJ1-1; tentatively, D is TRBD1 (5 bases). Deletions cut 1 base from V and 1 base from J, with 16 bases between. The germline CDR1 and CDR2 sequences are LGHDT and YNNKEL (reference sequence). The CDR3 length is 17 residues. In DNA form, the CDR3 reads TGTGCCAGCAGCCAAGGCCGATGGGGGGAGAGGAACACTGAAGCTTTCTTT. Its protein product is CASSQGRWGERNTEAFF.